The following is a T cell receptor (beta chain) sequence with its context. What it binds is not known. This CDR3 comprises 14 residues. J lost 1 base, V lost 6 bases, and 4 bases had no gene match. Looked up from germline, CDR1 is MDHEN and CDR2 is SYDVKM. The sample comes from a study of cytomegalovirus exposure and HLA in healthy donors. Study-level findings and limits: A later analysis linked some 17,000 TCR beta sequences to HLA alleles at 0.05 false discovery rate. Accurate predictions that matched the HLA-A and HLA-B alleles of most subjects were reportedly made from TCR beta sequences. Researchers catalogued 160 or so TCR beta chains as cytomegalovirus-associated.

PCR employed 60 Vbeta and 13 Jbeta primers. Profiling relied on immunoSEQ multiplex PCR, and the TCRdb table lists in-frame clones only, not all of them. In the table there are under 200,000 clones, roughly 73% of which are singletons. Source material: PBMCs. This TCR derives from a male donor in good health and CMV-seronegative. The chain links TRBV28 to TRBJ1-2, with TRBD1 matching over 8 bases. CDR3 protein: CASSRDRFNYGYTF. In DNA, the CDR3 is TGTGCCAGCAGCCGGGACAGGTTTAACTATGGCTACACCTTC.